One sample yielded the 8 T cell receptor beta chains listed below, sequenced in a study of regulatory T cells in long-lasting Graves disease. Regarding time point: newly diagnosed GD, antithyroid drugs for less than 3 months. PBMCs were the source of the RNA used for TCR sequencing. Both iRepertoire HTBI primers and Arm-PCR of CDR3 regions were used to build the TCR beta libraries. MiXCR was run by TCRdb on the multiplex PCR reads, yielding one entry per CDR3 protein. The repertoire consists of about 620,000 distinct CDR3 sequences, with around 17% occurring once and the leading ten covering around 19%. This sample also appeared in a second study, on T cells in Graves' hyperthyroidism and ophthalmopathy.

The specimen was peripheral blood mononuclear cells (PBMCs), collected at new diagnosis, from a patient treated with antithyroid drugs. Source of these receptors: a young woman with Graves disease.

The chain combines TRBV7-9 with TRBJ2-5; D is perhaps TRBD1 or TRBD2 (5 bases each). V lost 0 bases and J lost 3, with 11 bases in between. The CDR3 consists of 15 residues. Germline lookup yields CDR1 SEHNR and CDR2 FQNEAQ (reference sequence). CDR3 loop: CASSLAGTREETQYF. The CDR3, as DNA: TGTGCCAGCAGCTTAGCCGGGACGAGGGAAGAGACCCAGTACTTC.

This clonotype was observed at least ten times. The CDR3 loop reads CASSDGRVNQPQHF. The DNA of the CDR3 is TGTGCCAGCAGTGATGGACGGGTAAATCAGCCCCAGCATTTT. The chain uses TRBV12-3 or TRBV12-4 and TRBJ1-5; D call uncertain. The CDR3 is 14 amino acids. Between the trimmed V and J ends, which lost 5 bases and 4 bases, there was a span of 12 bases.

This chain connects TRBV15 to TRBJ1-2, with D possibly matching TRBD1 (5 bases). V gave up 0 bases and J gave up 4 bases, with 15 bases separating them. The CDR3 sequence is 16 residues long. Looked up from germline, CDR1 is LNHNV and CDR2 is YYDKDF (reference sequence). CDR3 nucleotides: TGTGCCACCAGCAGAGATAAAGTGGGGCAGAGCTATGGCTACACCTTC. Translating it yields CATSRDKVGQSYGYTF.

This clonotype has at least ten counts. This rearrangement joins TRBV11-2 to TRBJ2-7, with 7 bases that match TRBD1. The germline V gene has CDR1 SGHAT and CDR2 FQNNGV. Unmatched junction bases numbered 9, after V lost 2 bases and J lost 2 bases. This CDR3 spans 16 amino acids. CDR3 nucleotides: TGTGCCAGCAGCTTAAGCTTCGGGACAGTCCCCTACGAGCAGTACTTC. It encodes CASSLSFGTVPYEQYF.

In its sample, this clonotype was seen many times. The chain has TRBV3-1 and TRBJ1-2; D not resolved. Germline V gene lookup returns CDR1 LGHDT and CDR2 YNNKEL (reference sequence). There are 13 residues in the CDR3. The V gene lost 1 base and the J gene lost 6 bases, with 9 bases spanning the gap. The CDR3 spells CASSQGGRDGYTF. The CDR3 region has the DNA TGTGCCAGCAGCCAAGGAGGACGGGATGGCTACACCTTC.

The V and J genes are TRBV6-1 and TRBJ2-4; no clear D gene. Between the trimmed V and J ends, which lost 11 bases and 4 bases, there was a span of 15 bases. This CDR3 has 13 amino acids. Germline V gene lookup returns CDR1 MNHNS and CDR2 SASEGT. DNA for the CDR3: TGTGCCGCCAGAAGTGGATCGAAAAACATTCAGTACTTC. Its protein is CAARSGSKNIQYF.

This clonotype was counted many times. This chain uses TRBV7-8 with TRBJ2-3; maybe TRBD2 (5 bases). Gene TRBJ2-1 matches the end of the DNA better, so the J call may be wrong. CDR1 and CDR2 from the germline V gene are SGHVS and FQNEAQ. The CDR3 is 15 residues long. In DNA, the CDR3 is TGTGCCAGCAGCTTTTTTATCCCCCAGCGGAGTGAGCAGTTCTTC. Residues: CASSFFIPQRSEQFF.

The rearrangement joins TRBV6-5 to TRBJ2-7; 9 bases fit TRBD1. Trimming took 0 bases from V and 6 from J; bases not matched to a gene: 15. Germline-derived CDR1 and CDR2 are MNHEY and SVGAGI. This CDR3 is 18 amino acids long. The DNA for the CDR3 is TGTGCCAGCAGTTACTCCAACAAGGCGGGACAGGGATCTGGCGAGCAGTACTTC. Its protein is CASSYSNKAGQGSGEQYF.